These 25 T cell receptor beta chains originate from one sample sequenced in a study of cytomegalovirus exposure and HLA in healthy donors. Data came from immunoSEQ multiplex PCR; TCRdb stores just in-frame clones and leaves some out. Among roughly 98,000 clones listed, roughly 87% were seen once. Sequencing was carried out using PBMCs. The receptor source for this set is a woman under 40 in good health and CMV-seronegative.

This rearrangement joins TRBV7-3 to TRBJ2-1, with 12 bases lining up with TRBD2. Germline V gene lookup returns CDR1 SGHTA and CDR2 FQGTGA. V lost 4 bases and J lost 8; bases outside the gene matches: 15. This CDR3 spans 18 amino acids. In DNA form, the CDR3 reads TGTGCCAGCAGCTCCATCGATCGACTAGCGGGGGCCATGGATGAGCAGTTCTTC. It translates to CASSSIDRLAGAMDEQFF.

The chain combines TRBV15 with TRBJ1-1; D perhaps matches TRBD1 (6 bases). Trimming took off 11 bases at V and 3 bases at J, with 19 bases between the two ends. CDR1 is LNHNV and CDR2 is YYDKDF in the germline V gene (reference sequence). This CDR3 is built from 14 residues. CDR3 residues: CALGRGRGYTEAFF. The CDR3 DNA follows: TGTGCCCTAGGGCGGGGGCGCGGGTACACTGAAGCTTTCTTT.

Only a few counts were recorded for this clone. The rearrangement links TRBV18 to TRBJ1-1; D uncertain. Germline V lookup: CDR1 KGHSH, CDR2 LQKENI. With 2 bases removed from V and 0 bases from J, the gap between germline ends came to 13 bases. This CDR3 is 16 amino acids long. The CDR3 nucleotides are TGTGCCAGCTCACCATTCGAGAGCGGGGTGAACACTGAAGCTTTCTTT. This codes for CASSPFESGVNTEAFF.

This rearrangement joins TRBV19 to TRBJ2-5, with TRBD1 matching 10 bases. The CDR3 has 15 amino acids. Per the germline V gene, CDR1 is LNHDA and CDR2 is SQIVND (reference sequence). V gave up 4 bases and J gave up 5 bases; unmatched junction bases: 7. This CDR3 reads CASSTARTGGETQYF. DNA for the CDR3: TGTGCCAGTAGTACCGCCCGGACAGGGGGGGAGACCCAGTACTTC.

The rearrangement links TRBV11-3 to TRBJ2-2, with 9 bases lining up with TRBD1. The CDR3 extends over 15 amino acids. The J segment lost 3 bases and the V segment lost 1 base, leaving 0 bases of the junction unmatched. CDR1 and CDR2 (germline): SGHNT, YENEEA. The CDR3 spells CASSLGDRDTGELFF. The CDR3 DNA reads TGTGCCAGCAGCTTAGGGGACAGGGACACCGGGGAGCTGTTTTTT.

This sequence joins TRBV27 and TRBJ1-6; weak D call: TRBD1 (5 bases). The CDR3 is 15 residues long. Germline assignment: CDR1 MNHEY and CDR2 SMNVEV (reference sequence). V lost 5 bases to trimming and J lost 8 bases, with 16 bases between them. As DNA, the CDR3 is TGTGCCAGCAGTCCAGGACGGATAGGGGATTCACCCCTCCACTTT. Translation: CASSPGRIGDSPLHF.

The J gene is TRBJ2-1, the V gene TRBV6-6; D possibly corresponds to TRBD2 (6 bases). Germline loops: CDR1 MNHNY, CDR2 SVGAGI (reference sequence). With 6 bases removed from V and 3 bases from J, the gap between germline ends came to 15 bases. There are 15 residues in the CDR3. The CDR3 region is CASSFPSTSYNEQFF. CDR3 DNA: TGTGCCAGCAGCTTCCCGTCGACTAGCTACAATGAGCAGTTCTTC.

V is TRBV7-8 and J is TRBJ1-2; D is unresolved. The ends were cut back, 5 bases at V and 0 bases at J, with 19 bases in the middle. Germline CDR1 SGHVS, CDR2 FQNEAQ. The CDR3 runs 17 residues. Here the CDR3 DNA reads TGTGCCAGCAGCGACCGGGTCCTCCTTCAAGCTAACTATGGCTACACCTTC. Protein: CASSDRVLLQANYGYTF.

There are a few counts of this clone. The CDR3 DNA reads TGTGCCAGCAGCCCACAGGGGGCTGAGGCTGGCTACACCTTC. It specifies CASSPQGAEAGYTF. The chain is built from TRBV11-2 and TRBJ1-2; TRBD1 matches at 9 bases. After removal of 5 bases from V and 7 bases from J, the junction contained 8 bases not matched to a gene. Germline V gene sequence: CDR1 SGHAT, CDR2 FQNNGV. The CDR3 runs 14 residues.

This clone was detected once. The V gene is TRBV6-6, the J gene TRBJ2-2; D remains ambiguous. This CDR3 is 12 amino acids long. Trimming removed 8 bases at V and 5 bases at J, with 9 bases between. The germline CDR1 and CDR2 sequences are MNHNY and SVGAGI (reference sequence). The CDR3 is CASSYSTGELFF. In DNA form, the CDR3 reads TGTGCCAGCTCCTATTCGACCGGGGAGCTGTTTTTT.

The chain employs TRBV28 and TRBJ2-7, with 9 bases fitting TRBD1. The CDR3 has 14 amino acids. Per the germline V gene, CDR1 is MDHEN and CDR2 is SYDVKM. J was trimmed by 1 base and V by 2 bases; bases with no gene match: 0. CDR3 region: CASSLDRGSYEQYF. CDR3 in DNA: TGTGCCAGCAGTTTAGACAGGGGGTCCTACGAGCAGTACTTC.

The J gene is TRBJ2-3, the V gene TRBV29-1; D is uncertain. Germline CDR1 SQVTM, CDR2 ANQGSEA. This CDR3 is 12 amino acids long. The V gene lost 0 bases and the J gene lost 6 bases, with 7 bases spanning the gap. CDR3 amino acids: CSVEDGYDTQYF. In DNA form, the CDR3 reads TGCAGCGTTGAAGACGGGTATGATACGCAGTATTTT.

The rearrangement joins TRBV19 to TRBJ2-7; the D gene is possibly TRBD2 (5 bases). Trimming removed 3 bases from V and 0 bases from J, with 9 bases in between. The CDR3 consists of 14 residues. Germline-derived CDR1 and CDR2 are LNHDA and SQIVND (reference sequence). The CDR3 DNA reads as TGTGCCAGTAGTATGCCCGGGAACTCCTACGAGCAGTACTTC. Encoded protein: CASSMPGNSYEQYF.

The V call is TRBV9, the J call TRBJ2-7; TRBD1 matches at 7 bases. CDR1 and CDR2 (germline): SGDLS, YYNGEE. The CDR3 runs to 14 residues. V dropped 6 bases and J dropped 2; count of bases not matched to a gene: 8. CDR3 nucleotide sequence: TGTGCCAGCACCCAGGGACAGACCACCTACGAGCAGTACTTC. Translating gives CASTQGQTTYEQYF.

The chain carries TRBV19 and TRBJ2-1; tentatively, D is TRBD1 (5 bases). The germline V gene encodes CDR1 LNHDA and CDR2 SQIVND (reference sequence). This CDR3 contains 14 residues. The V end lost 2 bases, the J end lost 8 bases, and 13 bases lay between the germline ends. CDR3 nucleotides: TGTGCCAGTAGTATAATCTGGCAGGGCGATGAGCAGTTCTTC. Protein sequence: CASSIIWQGDEQFF. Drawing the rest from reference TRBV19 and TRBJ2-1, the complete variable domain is DGGITQSPKYLFRKEGQNVTLSCEQNLNHDAMYWYRQDPGQGLRLIYYSQIVNDFQKGDIAEGYSVSREKKESFPLTVTSAQKNPTAFYLCASSIIWQGDEQFFGPGTRLTVL.

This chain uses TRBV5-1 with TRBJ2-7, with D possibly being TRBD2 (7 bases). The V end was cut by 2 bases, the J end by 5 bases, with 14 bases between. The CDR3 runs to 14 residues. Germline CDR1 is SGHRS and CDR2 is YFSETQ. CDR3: CASSLGGASHEQYF. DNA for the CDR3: TGCGCCAGCAGCTTAGGGGGGGCGAGCCACGAGCAGTACTTC.

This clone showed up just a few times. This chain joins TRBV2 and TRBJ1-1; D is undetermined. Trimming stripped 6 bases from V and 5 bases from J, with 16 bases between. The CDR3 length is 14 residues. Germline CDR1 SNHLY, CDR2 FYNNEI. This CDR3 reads CASRPIEDGTEAFF. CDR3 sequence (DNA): TGTGCCAGCAGACCCATAGAAGACGGGACTGAAGCTTTCTTT. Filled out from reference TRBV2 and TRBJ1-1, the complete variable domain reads EPEVTQTPSHQVTQMGQEVILRCVPISNHLYFYWYRQILGQKVEFLVSFYNNEISEKSEIFDDQFSVERPDGSNFTLKIRSTKLEDSAMYFCASRPIEDGTEAFFGQGTRLTVV.

The CDR3 nucleotides are TGTGCCAGTAGTATGTCGCCCGGGACAGGGACAACAGATACGCAGTATTTT. Amino acids: CASSMSPGTGTTDTQYF. The rearrangement joins TRBV19 to TRBJ2-3, with TRBD1 matching 9 bases. CDR1 is LNHDA, CDR2 SQIVND, per germline (reference sequence). J gave up 3 bases and V 3 bases, and 10 bases lay outside the gene matches. CDR3 size: 17 residues. The variable domain in full, completed from reference TRBV19 and TRBJ2-3, reads DGGITQSPKYLFRKEGQNVTLSCEQNLNHDAMYWYRQDPGQGLRLIYYSQIVNDFQKGDIAEGYSVSREKKESFPLTVTSAQKNPTAFYLCASSMSPGTGTTDTQYFGPGTRLTVL.

The CDR3 sequence is CASSPRTGVYEQYF. Here the CDR3 DNA reads TGCGCCAGCAGCCCTAGGACAGGGGTCTACGAGCAGTACTTC. The genes are TRBV4-3 and TRBJ2-7; 9 bases line up with TRBD1. Looked up from germline, CDR1 is LGHNA and CDR2 is YSLEER. The CDR3 extends over 14 amino acids. V shed 4 bases and J 3 bases; nucleotides not matched to a gene: 4.

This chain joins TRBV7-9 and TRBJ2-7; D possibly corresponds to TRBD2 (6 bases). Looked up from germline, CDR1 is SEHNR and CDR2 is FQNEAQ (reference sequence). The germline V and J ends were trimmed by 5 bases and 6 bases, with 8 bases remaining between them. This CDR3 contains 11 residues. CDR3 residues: CASSPGGEQYF. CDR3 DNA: TGTGCCAGCAGCCCCGGGGGCGAGCAGTACTTC.

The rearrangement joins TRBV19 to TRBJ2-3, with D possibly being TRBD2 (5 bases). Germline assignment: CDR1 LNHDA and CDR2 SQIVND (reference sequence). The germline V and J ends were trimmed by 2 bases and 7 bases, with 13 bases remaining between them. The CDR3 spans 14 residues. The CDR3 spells CASSILAGVYTQYF. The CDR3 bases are TGTGCCAGTAGTATATTGGCGGGCGTATATACGCAGTATTTT.

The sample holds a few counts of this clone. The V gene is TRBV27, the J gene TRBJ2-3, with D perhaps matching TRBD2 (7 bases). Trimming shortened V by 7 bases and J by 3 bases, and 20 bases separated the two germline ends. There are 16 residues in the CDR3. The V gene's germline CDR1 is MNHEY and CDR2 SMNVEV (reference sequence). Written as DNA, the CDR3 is TGTGCCAGCACCCCCCTAGGGGGAGGGGGGACAGATACGCAGTATTTT. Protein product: CASTPLGGGGTDTQYF.

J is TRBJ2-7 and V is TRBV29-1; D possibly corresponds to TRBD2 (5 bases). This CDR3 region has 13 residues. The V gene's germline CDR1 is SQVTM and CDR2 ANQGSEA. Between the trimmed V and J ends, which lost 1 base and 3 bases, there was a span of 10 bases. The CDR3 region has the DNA TGCAGCGTTGAAGGGACGGGATTCTACGAGCAGTACTTC. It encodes CSVEGTGFYEQYF.

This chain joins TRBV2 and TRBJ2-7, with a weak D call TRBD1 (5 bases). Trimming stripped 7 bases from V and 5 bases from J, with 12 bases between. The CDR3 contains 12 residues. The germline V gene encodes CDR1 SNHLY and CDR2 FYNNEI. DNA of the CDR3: TGTGCCAGCACAGGGCGTCGGAACGAGCAGTACTTC. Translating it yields CASTGRRNEQYF.

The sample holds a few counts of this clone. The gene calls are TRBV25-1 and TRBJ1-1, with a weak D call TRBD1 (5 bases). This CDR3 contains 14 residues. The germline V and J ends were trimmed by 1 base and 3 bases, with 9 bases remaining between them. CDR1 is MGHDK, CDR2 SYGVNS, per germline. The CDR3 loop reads CASSELGEHTEAFF. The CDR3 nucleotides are TGTGCCAGCAGTGAATTAGGGGAACACACTGAAGCTTTCTTT.